The rows below give T cell receptor beta chains drawn from one sample of a study of blood T cell repertoires in COVID-19. Profiled with immunoSEQ multiplex PCR; TCRdb holds only in-frame clones, not every one. The repertoire has tens of thousands of clones, around 88% of them found once; the top ten carry about 4.5%. Sequenced material: peripheral blood. The receptors stem from a man aged 60 to 75 with acute or convalescent COVID-19. The CDR3 runs from the conserved cysteine through the conserved F or W. D genes are given only for firm matches. Rows give clone size only sometimes, using once, few, many, or a class for an expanded clone.

clone size,D gene,V gene,J gene,CDR3 DNA,CDR3 protein
.,.,TRBV20-1,TRBJ2-7,TGCAGTGCAACGCACTCCCTTCTCCTCTCCTTC,CSATHSLLLSF
.,.,TRBV24-1,TRBJ1-1,TGTGCCACCAGTATGACCCGGGGGACTGAAGCTTTCTTT,CATSMTRGTEAFF
.,TRBD1,TRBV11-2,TRBJ2-1,TGTGCCAGCAGCTTGGACAGGGGATCCTACAATGAGCAGTTCTTC,CASSLDRGSYNEQFF
few,TRBD2,TRBV5-1,TRBJ2-7,TGCGCCAGCAGCCTAGCGGGAGGGATCTACGAGCAGTACTTC,CASSLAGGIYEQYF
.,.,TRBV14,TRBJ2-1,TGTGCCAGCAGCCAAGATCCCCGACTAGTGAACTCCTACAATGAGCAGTTCTTC,CASSQDPRLVNSYNEQFF
.,TRBD1,TRBV7-2,TRBJ2-3,TGTGCCAGCAGCTTCCGGACAGGGGCTACCGATACGCAGTATTTT,CASSFRTGATDTQYF
.,.,TRBV4-1,TRBJ2-1,TGCGCCAGCAGCCAGGCAGCCACTCGAGCCCGCCGGGATGAGCAGTTCTTC,CASSQAATRARRDEQFF
.,TRBD1,TRBV27,TRBJ1-2,TGTGCCAGCAGTCGGGACAGCTATGGCTACACCTTC,CASSRDSYGYTF
.,.,TRBV4-1,TRBJ1-1,TGCGCCAGCAGCCAAGACTCGGGCACTGAAGCTTTCTTT,CASSQDSGTEAFF
.,.,TRBV3-1/TRBV3-2,TRBJ1-1,TGTGCCAGCAGCCAAGTGGGGGCAGGGAACACTGAAGCTTTCTTT,CASSQVGAGNTEAFF
.,TRBD2,TRBV6-5,TRBJ2-7,TGTGCCAGCAGGCGCTCCGGGACTAACTCCTACGAGCAGTACTTC,CASRRSGTNSYEQYF
few,TRBD1,TRBV4-1,TRBJ1-1,TGCGCCAGCAGCCGACAGGGGGCGGACACTGAAGCTTTCTTT,CASSRQGADTEAFF
.,TRBD2,TRBV3-1/TRBV3-2,TRBJ2-7,TGTGCCAGCAGCCAAGGGCTAGCGGGAGTCTACGAGCAGTACTTC,CASSQGLAGVYEQYF
.,.,TRBV4-1,TRBJ1-2,TGCGCCAGCAGCCACCAACAGGTTAACTATGGCTACACCTTC,CASSHQQVNYGYTF
.,.,TRBV24-1,TRBJ2-2,TGTGCCACCAGTGATCCCGGGAGGGGGCATCCCGGGGAGCTGTTTTTT,CATSDPGRGHPGELFF
.,.,TRBV7-9,TRBJ1-2,TGTGCCAGCAGCTTAGTACTGACAAGGCATGGCTACACCTTC,CASSLVLTRHGYTF
.,.,TRBV2,TRBJ2-4,TGTGCCTCCCTAGACGCAAGAAACATTCAGTACTTC,CASLDARNIQYF
.,.,TRBV3-1/TRBV3-2,TRBJ1-2,TGTGCCAGCAGCGTTAGTCCCGGGGAAGACTATGGCTACACCTTC,CASSVSPGEDYGYTF
.,.,TRBV18,TRBJ1-2,TGTGCCAGCTCGCCCGGGAATAACTATGGCTACACCTTC,CASSPGNNYGYTF
.,TRBD2,TRBV9,TRBJ2-1,TGTGCCAGCAGCGTAGGGAATCTGCTAGCGGGAGACAATGAGCAGTTCTTC,CASSVGNLLAGDNEQFF
.,TRBD1,TRBV27,TRBJ1-6,TGTGCCAGCAGTTCACTCCTCAGGGGGCGCGGTAATTCACCCCTCCACTTT,CASSSLLRGRGNSPLHF
few,TRBD1,TRBV28,TRBJ1-5,TGTGCCATCCAACTCTTCTCTTTAATCGACAGGGTCACTCAGCCCCAGCATTTT,CAIQLFSLIDRVTQPQHF
.,.,TRBV6-5,TRBJ2-1,TGTGCCAGCAGTGACTCGCGGAGGCGGAATGAGCAGTTCTTC,CASSDSRRRNEQFF
.,TRBD1,TRBV29-1,TRBJ1-2,TGCAGCGTTGGAAAGGGGGCGGGGACGAGCTATGGCTACACCTTC,CSVGKGAGTSYGYTF
.,.,TRBV5-1,TRBJ2-1,TGCGCCAGCAGCCCGGACACTTTCTACAATGAGCAGTTCTTC,CASSPDTFYNEQFF
.,.,TRBV19,TRBJ2-7,TGTGCCAGTAGTCTCGCAGGGCCCTACGAGCAGTACTTC,CASSLAGPYEQYF
few,TRBD1,TRBV10-1,TRBJ1-1,TGCGCCAGCAGTGAAGTGGGACAGGGTAGAGCTTTCTTT,CASSEVGQGRAFF
.,TRBD1,TRBV5-1,TRBJ2-3,TGCGCTACGTCGGGACAGGGCACAGATACGCAGTATTTT,CATSGQGTDTQYF
.,.,TRBV20-1,TRBJ1-1,TGCAGTGCTAGGCCAGTCACTGAAGCTTTCTTT,CSARPVTEAFF
.,.,TRBV5-1,TRBJ1-3,TGCGCCAGCAGGCCCTTAGGGGTGTACGGAAACACCATATATTTT,CASRPLGVYGNTIYF
.,.,TRBV24-1,TRBJ1-5,TGTGCCACCAGTGAAGGGAGCGGGGTGTATCAGCCCCAGCATTTT,CATSEGSGVYQPQHF
.,.,TRBV4-2,TRBJ1-5,TGTGCCAGCAGCCTATCTGGGCGCGGGAATAGCAATCAGCCCCAGCATTTT,CASSLSGRGNSNQPQHF
few,TRBD1,TRBV19,TRBJ2-1,TGTGCCAGTAGTCCCGCACAGGGGTCGGGCTACAATGAGCAGTTCTTC,CASSPAQGSGYNEQFF
once,.,TRBV7-2,TRBJ2-1,TGTGCCAGCAGCTTAGATCCGGGAGACAATGAGCAGTTCTTC,CASSLDPGDNEQFF
.,TRBD2,TRBV30,TRBJ2-5,TGTGCCTGGAGTGTTCTGTCGGCTAGCGGGAGAGAGACCCAGTACTTC,CAWSVLSASGRETQYF
once,.,TRBV3-1/TRBV3-2,TRBJ2-4,TGTGCCAGCAGCCAAGCAGGGGTCTTCAAAAACATTCAGTACTTC,CASSQAGVFKNIQYF
.,.,TRBV15,TRBJ2-1,TGTGCCACCAGCAGGGGCCTTGGCAGCTCCTACAATGAGCAGTTCTTC,CATSRGLGSSYNEQFF
.,TRBD1,TRBV11-2,TRBJ2-7,TGTGCCAGCAGCTCACCCGGGACAGGGAACTCCTACGAGCAGTACTTC,CASSSPGTGNSYEQYF
once,TRBD2,TRBV7-8,TRBJ2-7,TGTGCCAGCAGCTTAGGGACTGGACTAGTGAAGCAGTACTTC,CASSLGTGLVKQYF
.,TRBD2,TRBV2,TRBJ2-1,TGTGCCAGCATCGGACTAGCGGGTTACAATGAGCAGTTCTTC,CASIGLAGYNEQFF
.,.,TRBV7-9,TRBJ1-4,TGTGCCAGCAGTATTGTACCCGACAGGATACAGGAAAAACTGTTTTTT,CASSIVPDRIQEKLFF
.,TRBD1,TRBV2,TRBJ1-1,TGTGCCAGCAGTTACAGGGGAATGGACACTGAAGCTTTCTTT,CASSYRGMDTEAFF
.,TRBD1,TRBV28,TRBJ1-6,TGTGCCAGCAGCAGTGGACAGGGCGGATCACCCCTCCACTTT,CASSSGQGGSPLHF
.,TRBD2,TRBV24-1,TRBJ2-1,TGTGCCACCAGTGAACTGCGGACTAGCGGCTACAATGAGCAGTTCTTC,CATSELRTSGYNEQFF
.,.,TRBV7-2,TRBJ2-2,TGTGCCAGCAGCCGCGACACGAACACCGGGGAGCTGTTTTTT,CASSRDTNTGELFF
.,.,TRBV20-1,TRBJ2-7,TGCAGTGCTAGTGATAGCGGTGCTTCCTACGAGCAGTACTTC,CSASDSGASYEQYF
.,.,TRBV27,TRBJ2-1,TGTGCCAGCAGTTTTCGTGGGTGGTCAGGGGATCGGCTGGGTGGGAAGGGCTCCTACAATGAGCAGTTCTTC,CASSFRGWSGDRLGGKGSYNEQFF
few,TRBD1,TRBV28,TRBJ1-5,TGTGCCAGCAGTCCAACAGGGGGCGCGAATCAGCCCCAGCATTTT,CASSPTGGANQPQHF
.,TRBD1,TRBV5-1,TRBJ2-3,TGCGCCAGCAGCGTGACAGGGAACGGGGTAGATACCCAGTATTTT,CASSVTGNGVDTQYF